The rows below give T cell receptor beta chains drawn from one sample of a study of tumor and adjacent non-tumor tissue in lung cancer. TCRdb reanalysed the multiplex PCR reads using MiXCR and keeps one entry per CDR3 protein. Among about 93,000 distinct CDR3 sequences, roughly 70% were seen once, and the ten largest hold around 17%. Sequences were obtained from lung tumor tissue. The receptors here all came from a man in his 60s with non-small cell lung cancer. The CDR3 runs from the conserved cysteine through the conserved F or W. Each record gives: CDR3 DNA, CDR3 protein, V gene, clone size, D gene, J gene. The D gene is left open where the match is weak. Some rows have no size entry. The others give once, few or many, or a class for an expanded clone.

CDR3nt: TGTGTCAGCAGTGATGGGGGCGGCACTGAAGCTTTCTTT
CDR3aa: CVSSDGGGTEAFF
v_gene: TRBV25-1
abundance: -
d_gene: -
j_gene: TRBJ1-1

CDR3nt: TGTGCCAGCAGTTACGGAGGGGTTGCCGGGCCCAACACCGGGGAGCTGTTTTTT
CDR3aa: CASSYGGVAGPNTGELFF
v_gene: TRBV6-6
abundance: many
d_gene: -
j_gene: TRBJ2-2

CDR3nt: TGCACCAACAGCAGATCGGCCCCGGGTTCGAACACTGAAGCTTTCTTT
CDR3aa: CTNSRSAPGSNTEAFF
v_gene: TRBV4-1
abundance: once
d_gene: -
j_gene: TRBJ1-1

CDR3nt: TGTGCCAACAGCCCCCAGGGACAGGGGGCCTACGAGCAGTACTTC
CDR3aa: CANSPQGQGAYEQYF
v_gene: TRBV7-2
abundance: -
d_gene: TRBD1
j_gene: TRBJ2-7

CDR3nt: TGTGCCAACAGCGAACAAAACTATGGCTACACCTTC
CDR3aa: CANSEQNYGYTF
v_gene: TRBV6-6
abundance: -
d_gene: -
j_gene: TRBJ1-2

CDR3nt: TGTGCCAGAAGACCCCAAGGCGGACTAGCGGACCATAATGAGCAGTTCTTC
CDR3aa: CARRPQGGLADHNEQFF
v_gene: TRBV11-1
abundance: -
d_gene: TRBD2
j_gene: TRBJ2-1

CDR3nt: TGTGGCAGCAGCCAAGCGCAGGCTTGCGGATCGTTAACCAAAAACATTCAGTACTTC
CDR3aa: CGSSQAQACGSLTKNIQYF
v_gene: TRBV4-2
abundance: -
d_gene: -
j_gene: TRBJ2-4

CDR3nt: TGTGCCATCAGCTTGGGAGATAATGGGCAGTTCTTC
CDR3aa: CAISLGDNGQFF
v_gene: TRBV5-4
abundance: -
d_gene: -
j_gene: TRBJ2-1

CDR3nt: TGTGTCTGCAGTACCTCCGGAACATCAGAGACCCAGTACTTC
CDR3aa: CVCSTSGTSETQYF
v_gene: TRBV6-5
abundance: -
d_gene: -
j_gene: TRBJ2-5

CDR3nt: TGTGCCAGCAGGATTACAGGGGGACGGGGCACAGATACGCAGTATTTT
CDR3aa: CASRITGGRGTDTQYF
v_gene: TRBV2
abundance: -
d_gene: TRBD1
j_gene: TRBJ2-3

CDR3nt: TGTACCAGCAGCCGTCAGGGTCGCAATCAGTCCCAGCATTTT
CDR3aa: CTSSRQGRNQSQHF
v_gene: TRBV6-5
abundance: -
d_gene: -
j_gene: TRBJ1-5

CDR3nt: TGTGCCAGCAGCCAAGCCCTCGAGGATACCCAGTACTTC
CDR3aa: CASSQALEDTQYF
v_gene: TRBV4-3
abundance: -
d_gene: -
j_gene: TRBJ2-5

CDR3nt: TGCGCCAGCAGCAGGGGTACCCTAAACAATGAGCAGTTCTTC
CDR3aa: CASSRGTLNNEQFF
v_gene: TRBV4-3
abundance: many
d_gene: -
j_gene: TRBJ2-1

CDR3nt: TGTGCCAGCACCTCCAGTGGGGGTCGCACCGGGGTGCTGTTTTTT
CDR3aa: CASTSSGGRTGVLFF
v_gene: TRBV11-3
abundance: -
d_gene: -
j_gene: TRBJ2-2

CDR3nt: TGCAGTGCCACACCCACTAGCGGGGGGGCCGATACGCAGTATTTT
CDR3aa: CSATPTSGGADTQYF
v_gene: TRBV20-1
abundance: many
d_gene: TRBD2
j_gene: TRBJ2-3

CDR3nt: TGTGCCAGCAGCCTAGCGGGCAGCTCCTACAATGAGCAGTTCTTC
CDR3aa: CASSLAGSSYNEQFF
v_gene: TRBV7-9
abundance: -
d_gene: TRBD2
j_gene: TRBJ2-1

CDR3nt: TGTGCCAGCAGACCCCCAGGACAGGGAGGCACTGAAGCTTTCTTT
CDR3aa: CASRPPGQGGTEAFF
v_gene: TRBV6-2/TRBV6-3
abundance: -
d_gene: TRBD1
j_gene: TRBJ1-1

CDR3nt: TGCAGTGCTAGTGGGGACACTGTAGCTTTCTTT
CDR3aa: CSASGDTVAFF
v_gene: TRBV20-1
abundance: few
d_gene: -
j_gene: TRBJ1-1

CDR3nt: TGTGCCAGCAGTCCTGGACTAGCGAACTACAATGAGCAGTCCTTC
CDR3aa: CASSPGLANYNEQSF
v_gene: TRBV27
abundance: few
d_gene: TRBD2
j_gene: TRBJ2-1

CDR3nt: TGTGCCAGCTCACCAAGGACAGGGTCCAACTATGGCTACACCTTC
CDR3aa: CASSPRTGSNYGYTF
v_gene: TRBV18
abundance: once
d_gene: TRBD1
j_gene: TRBJ1-2

CDR3nt: TGCGCCAGCAGTGAAAGACTAGCGCTAGCCAAAAACATTCAGTACTTC
CDR3aa: CASSERLALAKNIQYF
v_gene: TRBV10-2
abundance: many
d_gene: TRBD2
j_gene: TRBJ2-4

CDR3nt: TGCGCCAGCAGCTCTGGACAGAGGATGAACACCGGGGAGCTGTTTTTT
CDR3aa: CASSSGQRMNTGELFF
v_gene: TRBV5-1
abundance: many
d_gene: -
j_gene: TRBJ2-2

CDR3nt: TGTACCAGCAACCACGGGACTAGCTGGAGCCATGAGCAGTTCTTC
CDR3aa: CTSNHGTSWSHEQFF
v_gene: TRBV11-3
abundance: -
d_gene: TRBD2
j_gene: TRBJ2-1

CDR3nt: TGTGCCAGCAGTTCCCCTGGGGCGCTATCCTACGAGCAGAACTTC
CDR3aa: CASSSPGALSYEQNF
v_gene: TRBV28
abundance: -
d_gene: -
j_gene: TRBJ2-7

CDR3nt: TGTGCCAGCAGCTTAGGCGGCGGGACCTCCTACGAGCAGTACTTC
CDR3aa: CASSLGGGTSYEQYF
v_gene: TRBV7-8
abundance: -
d_gene: -
j_gene: TRBJ2-7